Many counts were recorded for the clone carrying this T cell receptor (beta chain). As yet, its antigen is unknown. Using its own MiXCR run on the 5' RACE reads, TCRdb lists one record per CDR3 protein. Of some 250,000 distinct CDR3 sequences in the sample, more than 9.5% were seen once. These data come from a study of identical twins. V shed 4 bases and J shed 0 bases, with 9 bases lying between them. The CDR3 is made up of 14 amino acids. Germline-derived CDR1 and CDR2 are SGHRS and YFSETQ. General study findings and limits: Recombination models fit unrelated individuals' TCR alpha sharing but underestimated twins'. Abundant cord blood beta clonotypes carried fewer insertions; memory repertoires showed none.

This same sample was also part of a study on yellow fever vaccine responses in identical twins.

This receptor was identified in a woman between 18 and 29 years old in good health. Sequencing was carried out using memory (CD45RO+) T cells sorted from blood. The chain combines TRBV5-1 with TRBJ2-3; a weak D match, TRBD1 (6 bases). The CDR3 DNA follows: TGCGCCAGCAGCACGGACAGTAGCACAGATACGCAGTATTTT. It codes for CASSTDSSTDTQYF.